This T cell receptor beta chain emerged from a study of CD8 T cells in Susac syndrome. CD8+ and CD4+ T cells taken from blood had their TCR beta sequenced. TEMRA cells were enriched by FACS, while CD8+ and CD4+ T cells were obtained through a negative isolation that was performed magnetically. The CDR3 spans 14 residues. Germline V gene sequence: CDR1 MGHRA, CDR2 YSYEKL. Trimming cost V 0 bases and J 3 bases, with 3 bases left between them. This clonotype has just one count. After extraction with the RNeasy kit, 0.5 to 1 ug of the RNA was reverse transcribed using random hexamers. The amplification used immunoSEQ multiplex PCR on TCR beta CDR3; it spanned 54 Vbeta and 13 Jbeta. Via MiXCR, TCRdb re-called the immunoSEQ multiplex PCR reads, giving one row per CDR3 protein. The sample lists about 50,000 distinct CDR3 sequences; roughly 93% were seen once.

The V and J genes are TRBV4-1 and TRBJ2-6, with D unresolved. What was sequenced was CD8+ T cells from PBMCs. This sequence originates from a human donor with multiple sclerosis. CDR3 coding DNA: TGCGCCAGCAGCCAAGAGGATGGGGCCAACGTCCTGACTTTC. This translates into CASSQEDGANVLTF.